There are a few counts of the clone carrying this T cell receptor beta chain. These data are taken from a study of cytotoxic CD8 clonotypes in ibrutinib-treated CLL. In the study overall: Among the patients, roughly ten presented as relapsed/refractory and about 15 as treatment-naive; about 17 showed unmutated IGHV.

After removal of 5 bases from V and 4 bases from J, the junction contained 11 bases not matched to a gene. The CDR3 runs to 16 residues. Germline values: CDR1 SGHTA, CDR2 FQGTGA. Assay: immunoSEQ multiplex PCR; the TCRdb copy retains only in-frame clones and omits some. The repertoire consists of about 160,000 clones, with around 80% occurring once and the leading ten covering over 4.5%. V gene TRBV7-3 combines with J gene TRBJ2-3; 8 bases match TRBD2. The receptor comes from a human donor with chronic lymphocytic leukemia. Specimen: PBMCs, collected after 24 months of ibrutinib treatment. The CDR3 DNA is TGTGCCAGCAGCCCTCAAGCGGGAGTGGGGGCAGATACGCAGTATTTT. Amino acids: CASSPQAGVGADTQYF.